The sequence of this T cell receptor beta chain was determined in a study of blood T cell repertoires in COVID-19. Turning to the study itself: Italy, Spain and the United States were the sources of the convalescent and acute COVID-19 samples.

The V end was cut by 0 bases, the J end by 0 bases, with 14 bases between. The CDR3 has 16 amino acids. The V gene's germline CDR1 is GTSNPN and CDR2 SVGIG (reference sequence). Produced via immunoSEQ multiplex PCR; TCRdb's table is partial and in-frame only. The repertoire consists of some 230,000 clones, with 84% occurring once and the leading ten covering less than 6.5%. The V and J genes are TRBV30 and TRBJ1-2; D possibly corresponds to TRBD1 (5 bases). The origin of this receptor is a woman aged 60 to 75 who had recovered from COVID-19. Sequences were obtained from peripheral blood. The CDR3 DNA follows: TGTGCCTGGAGTGTACTCCGACAGAGATCTAACTATGGCTACACCTTC. As protein: CAWSVLRQRSNYGYTF.